A selection of T cell receptor beta chains follows, all from one sample in a study of cytomegalovirus exposure and HLA in healthy donors. Libraries were prepared by immunoSEQ multiplex PCR; TCRdb keeps only in-frame clonotypes and omits some of them. The data show around 120,000 clones, approximately 82% seen once. Specimen: PBMCs. These receptors were taken from a boy aged 2 to 9 in good health and CMV-seronegative. Each CDR3 is given with its conserved first and last residue. D genes are given only for firm matches. Clone size is shown for a subset of rows, as once, few, many or a class of expanded clone.

-	-	TRBJ1-6	TRBV7-8	TGTGCCAGCAGCTTAGTAGCCGGCAGATCCAGCAATTCACCCCTCCACTTT	CASSLVAGRSSNSPLHF
-	TRBD2	TRBJ2-1	TRBV6-4	TGTGCCAGCAGTGAAGGTGGCCTAGCGGGAAGTGAGGTGCAGTTCTTC	CASSEGGLAGSEVQFF
-	-	TRBJ2-3	TRBV19	TGTGCCAGTAGTATGGGGCTGATGGATACGCAGTATTTT	CASSMGLMDTQYF
-	-	TRBJ1-2	TRBV5-1	TGCGCCAGCAGCTTGGGAGGACAGTCCAACTATGGCTACACCTTC	CASSLGGQSNYGYTF
-	-	TRBJ1-4	TRBV6-5	TGTGCCAGCAGTTACTCATGGGGGGGTAATGAAAAACTGTTTTTT	CASSYSWGGNEKLFF
-	TRBD2	TRBJ2-1	TRBV28	TGTGCCAGCAGTGAGAACTCCGGGACTAGCTGGGTCGATGAGCAGTTCTTC	CASSENSGTSWVDEQFF
few	-	TRBJ2-2	TRBV4-3	TGCGCCAGCAGCCTAGACCCCCAGGGCGGCGGGGAGCTGTTTTTT	CASSLDPQGGGELFF
-	-	TRBJ2-1	TRBV11-3	TGTGCCAGCAGCTTGGGACTTCGGGCGTCCAATGAGCAGTTCTTC	CASSLGLRASNEQFF
-	TRBD2	TRBJ2-1	TRBV7-6	TGTGCCAGCAGCTTAGTCCGGGGGGGGAACAATGAGCAGTTCTTC	CASSLVRGGNNEQFF
-	TRBD1	TRBJ1-5	TRBV6-6	TGTGCCAGCAGCCGTGGACAGGACAGCAATCAGCCCCAGCATTTT	CASSRGQDSNQPQHF
-	-	TRBJ1-2	TRBV25-1	TGTGCCAGCAGTGGTCTACAGATAGGTGGCTACACCTTC	CASSGLQIGGYTF
-	-	TRBJ1-1	TRBV5-5	TGTGCCAGCAGCTTGGACAGGGACACTGAAGCTTTCTTT	CASSLDRDTEAFF
-	-	TRBJ2-1	TRBV27	TGTGCCAGCAGTCCCTTACTCGGGGTCGATGAGCAGTTCTTC	CASSPLLGVDEQFF
-	-	TRBJ2-5	TRBV5-1	TGCGCCAGCAGCTTCCAGGCCCGCCAAGAGACCCAGTACTTC	CASSFQARQETQYF
-	TRBD1	TRBJ2-3	TRBV10-3	TGTGCCATCAGGGAGGACAGGGCACCTAGCACAGATACGCAGTATTTT	CAIREDRAPSTDTQYF
-	-	TRBJ1-1	TRBV29-1	TGCAGCGTTGAAGGCCGGGGATACACTGAAGCTTTCTTT	CSVEGRGYTEAFF
-	TRBD1	TRBJ1-1	TRBV11-3	TGTGCCAGCAGCTCAAGAGGGACAGGGGACACTGAAGCTTTCTTT	CASSSRGTGDTEAFF
once	-	TRBJ1-5	TRBV6-5	TGTGCCAGCAGTTACAAGGGGATTCAGCCCCAGCATTTT	CASSYKGIQPQHF
-	-	TRBJ1-3	TRBV6-6	TGTGCCAGCAGTCTCCAACAAACTGGAAACACCATATATTTT	CASSLQQTGNTIYF
-	-	TRBJ2-5	TRBV19	TGTGCCAGTAGGAAGAGCGGCACCAGGGGAGAGACCCAGTACTTC	CASRKSGTRGETQYF
-	TRBD2	TRBJ2-5	TRBV7-3	TGTGCCAGCAGCTCCCGCGGGGGGGCGGGGGAGGAGACCCAGTACTTC	CASSSRGGAGEETQYF
-	TRBD2	TRBJ2-1	TRBV11-3	TGTGCCAGCAGCGCGGGACTAGCGGGAGACAATGAGCAGTTCTTC	CASSAGLAGDNEQFF
few	TRBD2	TRBJ2-1	TRBV7-9	TGTTCCAGCAGTTCAAGGACTAGCGGGAGGGAGGTGGACAATGAGCAGTTCTTC	CSSSSRTSGREVDNEQFF
-	-	TRBJ1-1	TRBV9	TGTGCCAGCAGCGTAGGATCAGGGGAAAGCACTGAAGCTTTCTTT	CASSVGSGESTEAFF
few	-	TRBJ1-2	TRBV5-1	TGCGCCAGCAGCCATGGACTGGGGGCTCCCTATGGCTACACCTTC	CASSHGLGAPYGYTF
-	-	TRBJ1-3	TRBV15	TGTGCCACCCGTGAGGTCTCTGGAAACACCATATATTTT	CATREVSGNTIYF
-	TRBD2	TRBJ2-1	TRBV11-3	TGTGCCAGCAGCCCGTCACCGGGACTACTAAATGAGCAGTTCTTC	CASSPSPGLLNEQFF
-	-	TRBJ2-1	TRBV7-3	TGTGCCAGCAGCCCCCACTTCATGGGCGGGCGTGAGCAGTTCTTC	CASSPHFMGGREQFF
-	TRBD2	TRBJ2-7	TRBV19	TGTGCCAGTAGTTCAATACCCGGGACTAGACCCCACGAGCAGTACTTC	CASSSIPGTRPHEQYF
-	TRBD2	TRBJ2-1	TRBV6-1	TGTGCCAGCAGTGAAGCTAGCGGGGGGGCCAATGAGCAGTTCTTC	CASSEASGGANEQFF
few	-	TRBJ1-3	TRBV4-3	TGCGCCAGCAGCCAAGTGGGATACAGGGAAACCTTTGGAAACACCATATATTTT	CASSQVGYRETFGNTIYF
-	TRBD1	TRBJ2-5	TRBV6-5	TGTGCCAGCAGTTACTCCGGGACAGGCCAAGAGACCCAGTACTTC	CASSYSGTGQETQYF
-	-	TRBJ1-2	TRBV19	TGTGCCACCGATAAGGGGGGCTACACCTTC	CATDKGGYTF
-	TRBD2	TRBJ2-1	TRBV12-5	TGTGCTAGTGGTTTGGGCGGGAGCTCCTACAATGAGCAGTTCTTC	CASGLGGSSYNEQFF
-	-	TRBJ1-2	TRBV4-2	TGTGCCAGCAGCCTAGGGGGGGCCAACTTCGACAAGCATGGCTACACCTTC	CASSLGGANFDKHGYTF
-	TRBD1	TRBJ2-1	TRBV5-5	TGTGCCAGCAGCTTATTGGCCCGGGCAGGGGGTAACAATGAGCAGTTCTTC	CASSLLARAGGNNEQFF
-	-	TRBJ2-1	TRBV30	TGTGCCTGCGGGGGCGGGAGTACCTACAATGAGCAGTTCTTC	CACGGGSTYNEQFF
-	TRBD2	TRBJ2-2	TRBV6-4	TGTGCCAGCAGTGACTCAAGCGGGGGGGCCACCGGGGAGCTGTTTTTT	CASSDSSGGATGELFF
-	-	TRBJ2-1	TRBV4-1	TGCGCCAGCAGCCAATCATATCGGGAGCAGTTCTTC	CASSQSYREQFF
-	TRBD1	TRBJ1-5	TRBV27	TGTGCCAGCAGTTCCACCGGGACAGGGAATCAGCCCCAGCATTTT	CASSSTGTGNQPQHF
-	-	TRBJ2-2	TRBV11-3	TGTGCCAGCAGCCCAGGGACACACACCGGGGAGCTGTTTTTT	CASSPGTHTGELFF
-	TRBD1	TRBJ2-3	TRBV6-4	TGTGCCAGCAGTGACTCCGGACAGGGGGCAGATACGCAGTATTTT	CASSDSGQGADTQYF
-	-	TRBJ1-1	TRBV15	TGTGCCACCAGGGAGGGCACTGAAGCTTTCTTT	CATREGTEAFF